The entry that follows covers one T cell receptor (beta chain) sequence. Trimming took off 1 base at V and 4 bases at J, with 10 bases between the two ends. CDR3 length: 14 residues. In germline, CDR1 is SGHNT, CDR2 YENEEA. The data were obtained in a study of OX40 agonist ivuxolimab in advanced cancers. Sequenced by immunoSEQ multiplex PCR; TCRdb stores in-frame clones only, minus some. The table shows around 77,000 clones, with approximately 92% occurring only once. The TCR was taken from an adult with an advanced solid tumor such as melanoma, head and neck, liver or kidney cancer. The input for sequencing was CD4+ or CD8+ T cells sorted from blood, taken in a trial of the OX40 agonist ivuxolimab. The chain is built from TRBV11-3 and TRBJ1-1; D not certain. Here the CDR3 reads CASSLGGRATEAFF. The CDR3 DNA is TGTGCCAGCAGCTTAGGCGGACGGGCCACTGAAGCTTTCTTT. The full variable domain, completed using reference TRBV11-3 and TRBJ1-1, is EAGVVQSPRYKIIEKKQPVAFWCNPISGHNTLYWYLQNLGQGPELLIRYENEEAVDDSQLPKDRFSAERLKGVDSTLKIQPAELGDSAVYLCASSLGGRATEAFFGQGTRLTVV.